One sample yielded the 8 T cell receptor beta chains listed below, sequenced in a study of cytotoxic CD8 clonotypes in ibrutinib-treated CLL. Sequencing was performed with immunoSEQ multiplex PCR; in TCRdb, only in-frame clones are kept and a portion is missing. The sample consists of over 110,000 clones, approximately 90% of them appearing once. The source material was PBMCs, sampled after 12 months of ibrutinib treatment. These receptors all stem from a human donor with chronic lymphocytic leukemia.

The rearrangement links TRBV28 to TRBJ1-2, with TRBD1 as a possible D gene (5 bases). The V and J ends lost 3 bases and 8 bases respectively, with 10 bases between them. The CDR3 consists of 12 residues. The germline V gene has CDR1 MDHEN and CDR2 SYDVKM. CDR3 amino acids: CASSFLGEGYTF. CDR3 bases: TGTGCCAGCAGTTTTTTGGGGGAAGGCTACACCTTC.

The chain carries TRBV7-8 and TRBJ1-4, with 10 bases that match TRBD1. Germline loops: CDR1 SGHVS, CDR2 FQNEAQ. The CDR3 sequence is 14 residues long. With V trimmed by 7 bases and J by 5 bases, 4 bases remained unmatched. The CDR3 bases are TGTGCCAGCAACATGGGACAGGGGAATGAAAAACTGTTTTTT. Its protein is CASNMGQGNEKLFF.

In DNA form, the CDR3 reads TGTGCCAGCAGCTTAGTCTACACCGGGGAGCTGTTTTTT. Protein: CASSLVYTGELFF. The genes are TRBV7-2 and TRBJ2-2; D is ambiguous. The V gene lost 1 base and the J gene lost 3 bases, with 3 bases spanning the gap. The germline V gene encodes CDR1 SGHTA and CDR2 FQGNSA. This CDR3 is 13 amino acids long.

The CDR3 bases are TGTGCCAGCAGGGGAGCAGACACCCGCTCACCTGAAGCTTTCTTT. Amino acids: CASRGADTRSPEAFF. This sequence joins TRBV28 and TRBJ1-1, with D uncertain. This CDR3 is built from 15 residues. CDR1 and CDR2 (germline): MDHEN, SYDVKM. Trimming took off 6 bases at V and 6 bases at J, with 20 bases between the two ends.

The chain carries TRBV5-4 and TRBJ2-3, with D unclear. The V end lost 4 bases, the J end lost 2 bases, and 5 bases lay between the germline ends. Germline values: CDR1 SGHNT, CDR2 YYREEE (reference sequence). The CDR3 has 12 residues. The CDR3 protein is CASSRPTDTQYF. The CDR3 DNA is TGTGCCAGCAGCCGCCCCACAGATACGCAGTATTTT. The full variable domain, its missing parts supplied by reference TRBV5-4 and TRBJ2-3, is ETGVTQSPTHLIKTRGQQVTLRCSSQSGHNTVSWYQQALGQGPQFIFQYYREEENGRGNFPPRFSGLQFPNYSSELNVNALELDDSALYLCASSRPTDTQYFGPGTRLTVL.

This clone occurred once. In DNA, the CDR3 is TGTGCCAGCAGCTCTCCAGGCGGATCCTACGAGCAGTACTTC. Translation gives CASSSPGGSYEQYF. The V and J genes are TRBV7-9 and TRBJ2-7, with D unclear. V lost 4 bases and J lost 1, with 11 bases in between. The CDR3 spans 14 residues. Germline V lookup: CDR1 SEHNR, CDR2 FQNEAQ (reference sequence).

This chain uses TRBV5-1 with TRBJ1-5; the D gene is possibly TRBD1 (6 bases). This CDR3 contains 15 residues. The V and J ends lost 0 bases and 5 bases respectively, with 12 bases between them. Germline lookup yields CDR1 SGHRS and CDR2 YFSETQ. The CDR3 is CASSLGTQGYQPQHF. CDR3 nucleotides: TGCGCCAGCAGCTTGGGGACACAGGGTTATCAGCCCCAGCATTTT.

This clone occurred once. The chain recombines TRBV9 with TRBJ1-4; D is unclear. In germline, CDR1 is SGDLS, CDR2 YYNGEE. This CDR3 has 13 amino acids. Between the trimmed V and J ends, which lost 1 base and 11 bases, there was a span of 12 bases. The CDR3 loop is CASSVSPDGKLFF. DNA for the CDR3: TGTGCCAGCAGCGTATCCCCGGACGGGAAACTGTTTTTT.